This entry lists 28 T cell receptor beta chains sequenced from one sample in a study of cytomegalovirus exposure and HLA in healthy donors. PCR involved 60 Vbeta and 13 Jbeta primers. Some clones are missing from TCRdb's copy, which holds only in-frame ones; the method was immunoSEQ multiplex PCR. The sample carries under 150,000 clones, 75% to 85% recorded once. The source material was PBMCs. All receptors come from a man aged 18-30 years in good health and CMV-seronegative.

V is TRBV10-3 and J is TRBJ2-3, with 10 bases matching TRBD2. Losses at the gene ends were 6 bases for V and 0 bases for J; bases not matched to a gene: 3. CDR1 is ENHRY, CDR2 SYGVKD, per germline. This CDR3 spans 15 amino acids. The CDR3 DNA reads as TGTGCCATCAGCCGGACTAGCGGTAGCACAGATACGCAGTATTTT. Encoded protein: CAISRTSGSTDTQYF.

This clone was seen more than once but under ten times. Other DNA sequences in the sample encode the same CDR3. The V call is TRBV5-6, the J call TRBJ2-2, with 8 bases lining up with TRBD1. Looked up from germline, CDR1 is SGHDT and CDR2 is YYEEEE. After removal of 0 bases from V and 3 bases from J, the junction contained 1 base not matched to a gene. The CDR3 runs 15 residues. The chain's CDR3 is CASSLVQGDTGELFF. The CDR3, as DNA: TGTGCCAGCAGCTTGGTACAGGGGGACACCGGGGAGCTGTTTTTT.

The V and J genes are TRBV5-8 and TRBJ2-1; 7 bases match TRBD2. The V segment lost 0 bases and the J segment 7 bases; nucleotides outside the gene matches: 10. Germline-derived CDR1 and CDR2 are SGHTS and YDEGEE. CDR3 length: 16 amino acids. Here the CDR3 DNA reads TGTGCCAGCAGCTTGGGAATTGCCGCGGGAGTTAATGAGCAGTTCTTC. Translating it yields CASSLGIAAGVNEQFF.

This chain joins TRBV11-3 and TRBJ2-5; no definite D call. This CDR3 is 13 amino acids long. CDR1 and CDR2 from the germline V gene are SGHNT and YENEEA. Trimming took 5 bases from V and 4 from J, leaving 11 bases between them. CDR3 sequence: CASSPHLGETQYF. For the CDR3, the DNA is TGTGCCAGCAGCCCTCACCTAGGAGAGACCCAGTACTTC.

V gene TRBV7-8 combines with J gene TRBJ1-6; D remains unclear. This CDR3 has 15 amino acids. V was cut by 7 bases and J by 8 bases, with 18 bases left in between. The germline V gene has CDR1 SGHVS and CDR2 FQNEAQ. The CDR3 nucleotides are TGTGCCAGCACCCCCCCCCGCGCTCCATATTCACCCCTCCACTTT. This codes for CASTPPRAPYSPLHF.

The rearrangement joins TRBV19 to TRBJ2-4; possibly TRBD2 for D (6 bases). This CDR3 spans 15 amino acids. Trimming left V 1 base short and J 5 bases short, with 12 bases between. Germline V gene sequence: CDR1 LNHDA, CDR2 SQIVND (reference sequence). This chain's CDR3 is CASSIGGTVENIQYF. CDR3 coding DNA: TGTGCCAGTAGTATAGGCGGGACGGTGGAAAACATTCAGTACTTC.

J is TRBJ2-3 and V is TRBV5-1; 7 bases match TRBD2. The CDR3 spans 14 residues. The ends lost 4 bases at V and 2 bases at J; junction bases unmatched: 4. Germline V gene data show CDR1 as SGHRS and CDR2 as YFSETQ. CDR3 residues: CASSRSGITDTQYF. CDR3 nucleotide sequence: TGCGCCAGCAGCCGAAGCGGGATCACAGATACGCAGTATTTT.

The chain employs TRBV5-5 and TRBJ2-1, with D possibly being TRBD1 (5 bases). From germline, CDR1 is SGHKS and CDR2 YYEKEE (reference sequence). V was cut by 5 bases and J by 0 bases, with 12 bases left in between. The CDR3 totals 15 residues. The CDR3 region has the DNA TGTGCCAGCAGGCCAACAGGTAGCTCCTACAATGAGCAGTTCTTC. This gives the protein CASRPTGSSYNEQFF.

The chain carries TRBV6-5 and TRBJ2-7; D is unresolved. The V gene lost 2 bases and the J gene lost 6 bases, with 11 bases spanning the gap. Germline lookup yields CDR1 MNHEY and CDR2 SVGAGI. This CDR3 is 13 amino acids long. CDR3 residues: CASSYGPGSEQYF. The CDR3 nucleotides read TGTGCCAGCAGTTACGGTCCAGGTAGCGAGCAGTACTTC.

This chain links TRBV19 with TRBJ2-1, with TRBD2 matching 9 bases. This CDR3 contains 16 residues. Looked up from germline, CDR1 is LNHDA and CDR2 is SQIVND (reference sequence). After removal of 3 bases from V and 4 bases from J, the junction contained 7 bases not matched to a gene. The CDR3 sequence: CASSIFAGGIYNEQFF. CDR3 sequence (DNA): TGTGCCAGTAGTATCTTTGCGGGAGGGATATACAATGAGCAGTTCTTC.

This clone appeared once. V usage is TRBV27 and J usage is TRBJ2-1; TRBD2 agrees at 12 bases. Germline V gene lookup returns CDR1 MNHEY and CDR2 SMNVEV (reference sequence). V dropped 5 bases and J dropped 8; count of bases not matched to a gene: 7. CDR3 length equals 15 residues. The CDR3 spells CASSIGTSGRDEQFF. CDR3 bases: TGTGCCAGCAGTATCGGGACTAGCGGGCGGGATGAGCAGTTCTTC.

This clone has more than one count but fewer than ten. The chain is built from TRBV6-5 and TRBJ2-7, with D maybe TRBD1 (5 bases). Trimming removed 1 base at V and 6 bases at J, with 13 bases between. The CDR3 length is 14 residues. The V gene's germline CDR1 is MNHEY and CDR2 SVGAGI. The CDR3 is CASSYLTGSSEQYF. DNA of the CDR3: TGTGCCAGCAGTTACTTAACAGGTTCATCCGAGCAGTACTTC.

The gene calls are TRBV28 and TRBJ2-5, with D tentatively TRBD2 (5 bases). Looked up from germline, CDR1 is MDHEN and CDR2 is SYDVKM. There are 13 residues in the CDR3. Trimming cost V 5 bases and J 5 bases, with 12 bases left between them. The DNA for the CDR3 is TGTGCCAGCAGTAGTGCGGGTAGGGAGACCCAGTACTTC. This codes for CASSSAGRETQYF.

The rearrangement uses TRBV11-2 and TRBJ2-7, with 12 bases that match TRBD2. CDR1 and CDR2 (germline): SGHAT, FQNNGV. This CDR3 is built from 17 residues. Trimming took 5 bases from V and 1 from J; bases not matched to a gene: 9. CDR3: CASSQVEGLAGSYEQYF. The CDR3 DNA is TGTGCCAGCAGCCAGGTGGAGGGACTAGCGGGTTCCTACGAGCAGTACTTC.

The chain has TRBV11-2 and TRBJ2-2, with TRBD1 matching 9 bases. V was clipped by 4 bases and J by 4 bases; unmatched bases: 7. CDR1 is SGHAT and CDR2 is FQNNGV in the germline V gene. CDR3 length: 16 amino acids. The CDR3 loop reads CASSSPRGQGTGELFF. The CDR3 nucleotides read TGTGCCAGCAGCTCCCCTCGGGGACAGGGCACCGGGGAGCTGTTTTTT. Based on the CDR3 plus reference TRBV11-2 and TRBJ2-2, the full variable domain is EAGVAQSPRYKIIEKRQSVAFWCNPISGHATLYWYQQILGQGPKLLIQFQNNGVVDDSQLPKDRFSAERLKGVDSTLKIQPAKLEDSAVYLCASSSPRGQGTGELFFGEGSRLTVL.

The gene calls are TRBV28 and TRBJ1-4; no clear D. The germline V gene has CDR1 MDHEN and CDR2 SYDVKM. V lost 2 bases and J lost 5, with 3 bases in between. This CDR3 spans 12 amino acids. CDR3 region: CASSLRNEKLFF. The CDR3 DNA is TGTGCCAGCAGTTTACGGAATGAAAAACTGTTTTTT.

By share, this clone ranks as medium-sized. The gene calls are TRBV6-4 and TRBJ2-2, with 8 bases aligning to TRBD2. This CDR3 has 15 amino acids. Germline V gene lookup returns CDR1 MRHNA and CDR2 SNTAGT. Germline trimming cut 2 bases from V and 1 base from J; bases unmatched to any gene: 0. CDR3 sequence reads: CASSDTSGNTGELFF. In DNA form, the CDR3 reads TGTGCCAGCAGTGACACTAGCGGGAACACCGGGGAGCTGTTTTTT.

The chain couples TRBV6-5 to TRBJ1-2, with D perhaps matching TRBD1 (5 bases). In germline, CDR1 is MNHEY, CDR2 SVGAGI. The germline V and J ends were trimmed by 6 bases and 6 bases, with 17 bases remaining between them. The CDR3 length is 14 residues. The chain's CDR3 is CASSPEGTADGYTF. The CDR3 bases are TGTGCCAGCAGCCCCGAGGGGACTGCTGATGGCTACACCTTC.

CDR3 sequence: CASSPGTGIGYTF. Written as DNA, the CDR3 is TGTGCCAGCTCACCAGGGACAGGGATAGGCTACACCTTC. The chain employs TRBV18 and TRBJ1-2; TRBD1 matches 9 bases. The CDR3 extends over 13 amino acids. Trimming at V came to 2 bases and at J to 8 bases, leaving 3 bases not matched to a gene. Germline CDR1 and CDR2: KGHSH and LQKENI. The variable domain in full, with the rest retrieved from reference TRBV18 and TRBJ1-2, is NAGVMQNPRHLVRRRGQEARLRCSPMKGHSHVYWYRQLPEEGLKFMVYLQKENIIDESGMPKERFSAEFPKEGPSILRIQQVVRGDSAAYFCASSPGTGIGYTFGSGTRLTVV.

The gene calls are TRBV7-6 and TRBJ2-3, with D perhaps TRBD2 (5 bases). Deletions cut 1 base from V and 2 bases from J, with 13 bases between. The CDR3 consists of 16 residues. CDR1 and CDR2 from the germline V gene are SGHVS and FNYEAQ. The CDR3 region is CASSLGLALYTDTQYF. CDR3 nucleotides: TGTGCCAGCAGCTTAGGGCTAGCTCTTTACACAGATACGCAGTATTTT.

This sequence joins TRBV12-5 and TRBJ2-5, with 8 bases that match TRBD1. The germline gives CDR1 LGHNT, CDR2 FRNRAP. The ends lost 2 bases at V and 2 bases at J; junction bases unmatched: 13. The CDR3 length is 18 residues. The CDR3 sequence is CASGLYPTGTGPQETQYF. The CDR3 DNA follows: TGTGCTAGTGGTTTGTACCCTACCGGGACAGGTCCTCAAGAGACCCAGTACTTC. Supplemented by reference TRBV12-5 and TRBJ2-5, the full variable domain reads DARVTQTPRHKVTEMGQEVTMRCQPILGHNTVFWYRQTMMQGLELLAYFRNRAPLDDSGMPKDRFSAEMPDATLATLKIQPSEPRDSAVYFCASGLYPTGTGPQETQYFGPGTRLLVL.

The CDR3 region is CASSLTRLGGVRELFF. CDR3 in DNA: TGTGCCAGCAGCTTAACTAGGTTGGGAGGCGTCCGGGAGCTGTTTTTT. The rearrangement links TRBV7-2 to TRBJ2-2, with D maybe TRBD2 (6 bases). The CDR3 is 16 amino acids. CDR1 and CDR2 from the germline V gene are SGHTA and FQGNSA. V gave up 2 bases and J gave up 9 bases, with 19 bases separating them.

The genes are TRBV5-4 and TRBJ2-5; D is possibly TRBD2 (5 bases). This CDR3 region has 14 residues. The germline V gene encodes CDR1 SGHNT and CDR2 YYREEE (reference sequence). Trimming removed 4 bases at V and 7 bases at J, with 17 bases between. The CDR3 nucleotides are TGTGCCAGCAGCCAAGCGGTACAGTCGGGGACCCAGTACTTC. Translation: CASSQAVQSGTQYF.

The rearrangement links TRBV6-5 to TRBJ2-1, with D possibly being TRBD2 (6 bases). Trimming pared 6 bases from V and 7 bases from J, leaving 19 bases between. The germline V gene encodes CDR1 MNHEY and CDR2 SVGAGI. This CDR3 has 15 residues. In nucleotides, the CDR3 is TGTGCCAGCAGATCCGCGTGGGGGGACGGAAATGAGCAGTTCTTC. Encoded protein: CASRSAWGDGNEQFF.

On this clone: Within the sample, other DNA sequences also encode this same CDR3. This chain connects TRBV6-5 to TRBJ1-2, with D tentatively TRBD1 (5 bases). The CDR3 length is 13 residues. Germline V gives CDR1 MNHEY, CDR2 SVGAGI. The V and J ends lost 6 bases and 8 bases respectively, with 16 bases between them. The CDR3 is CASSDQGTRGYTF. The CDR3 region has the DNA TGTGCCAGCAGCGACCAGGGAACGCGGGGCTACACCTTC.

Points on this clone: At one end, the junction sequence differs from germline, possibly due to a read error. The chain joins TRBV7-9 to TRBJ2-3; D is perhaps TRBD2 (6 bases). From germline, CDR1 is SEHNR and CDR2 FQNEAQ (reference sequence). This CDR3 is 12 amino acids long. CDR3 nucleotides: TGTTCCAGCATCTCTGGGAGGGATACGCAGTATTTT. The encoded protein is CSSISGRDTQYF. Looking up the rest from reference TRBV7-9 and TRBJ2-3 gives the full variable domain: DTGVSQNPRHKITKRGQNVTFRCDPISEHNRLYWYRQTLGQGPEFLTYFQNEAQLEKSRLLSDRFSAERPKGSFSTLEIQRTEQGDSAMYLCSSISGRDTQYFGPGTRLTVL.

J is TRBJ1-2 and V is TRBV7-2, with 7 bases aligning to TRBD1. The length of the CDR3 is 14 residues. V gave up 5 bases and J gave up 4 bases; unmatched junction bases: 7. Germline CDR1 and CDR2: SGHTA and FQGNSA. The CDR3 region is CASSQNRDSYGYTF. In nucleotides, the CDR3 is TGTGCCAGCAGCCAGAACCGGGACAGCTATGGCTACACCTTC. The entire variable domain, with the rest obtained from reference TRBV7-2 and TRBJ1-2, is as follows: GAGVSQSPSNKVTEKGKDVELRCDPISGHTALYWYRQSLGQGLEFLIYFQGNSAPDKSGLPSDRFSAERTGGSVSTLTIQRTQQEDSAVYLCASSQNRDSYGYTFGSGTRLTVV.

The chain recombines TRBV7-2 with TRBJ2-1, with D unclear. The V gene's germline CDR1 is SGHTA and CDR2 FQGNSA. The CDR3 covers 15 residues. V lost 3 bases to trimming and J lost 6 bases, with 15 bases between them. The CDR3 DNA reads TGTGCCAGCAGCTTCCACCGTGGCCCGGGCAATGAGCAGTTCTTC. Its translation: CASSFHRGPGNEQFF.